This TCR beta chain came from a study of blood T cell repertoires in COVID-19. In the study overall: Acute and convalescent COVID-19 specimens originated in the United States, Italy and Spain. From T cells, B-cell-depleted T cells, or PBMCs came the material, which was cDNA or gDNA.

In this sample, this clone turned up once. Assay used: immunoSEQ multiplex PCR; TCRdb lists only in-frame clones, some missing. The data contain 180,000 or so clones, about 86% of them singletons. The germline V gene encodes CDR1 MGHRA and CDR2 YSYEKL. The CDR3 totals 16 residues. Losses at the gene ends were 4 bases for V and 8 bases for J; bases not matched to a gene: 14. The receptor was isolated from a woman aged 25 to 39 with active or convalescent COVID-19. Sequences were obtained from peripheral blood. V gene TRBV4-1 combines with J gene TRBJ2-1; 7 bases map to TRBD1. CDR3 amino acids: CASSLTGNEGRDEQFF. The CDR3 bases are TGCGCCAGCAGCCTGACAGGGAATGAGGGTAGGGATGAGCAGTTCTTC.